The 21 T cell receptor beta chains given below trace back to one sample, sequenced in a study of blood T cell repertoires in COVID-19. The protocol was immunoSEQ multiplex PCR, while the TCRdb copy is restricted to in-frame clones and leaves out a portion. Of 20,000 to 25,000 clones listed, around nine tenths are singletons. Sequencing input: peripheral blood. The receptor set was obtained from a human donor with active COVID-19. The donor label of this sample is uncertain.

On this clone: The same CDR3 can be traced to other DNA sequences in this sample. The gene calls are TRBV24-1 and TRBJ2-3; tentatively, D is TRBD2 (6 bases). CDR1 KGHDR and CDR2 SFDVKD come from the germline V gene. This CDR3 spans 15 amino acids. With 3 bases removed from V and 2 bases from J, the gap between germline ends came to 11 bases. This CDR3 reads CATSDEPGATDTQYF. CDR3 DNA: TGTGCCACCAGTGATGAACCGGGAGCCACAGATACGCAGTATTTT.

The genes are TRBV30 and TRBJ1-1; D is ambiguous. CDR3 size: 13 residues. V lost 3 bases to trimming and J lost 6 bases, with 14 bases between them. Germline assignment: CDR1 GTSNPN and CDR2 SVGIG (reference sequence). The CDR3 loop reads CAWSRLVGAEAFF. The CDR3 DNA reads as TGTGCCTGGAGCCGTCTTGTAGGAGCTGAAGCTTTCTTT.

The table lists this clone with a count of one. Germline and junction disagree at one end, which may indicate a read error. Additional DNA sequences in this sample encode the identical CDR3. The J gene is TRBJ2-3, the V gene TRBV10-3, with 9 bases fitting TRBD2. This CDR3 contains 16 residues. Germline-derived CDR1 and CDR2 are ENHRY and SYGVKD. CDR3 sequence reads: CAISDPATSGVDTQYF. The CDR3 DNA is TGCGCCATCAGTGACCCCGCGACTAGCGGAGTGGATACGCAGTATTTT.

Details on this clone: One end of the junction is discordant with germline, which a read error may explain. The same CDR3 also results from other DNA sequences found in this sample. The J gene is TRBJ1-1, the V gene TRBV9, with D possibly being TRBD1 (6 bases). Germline V CDR1 and CDR2: SGDLS, YYNGEE. The CDR3 sequence is 14 residues long. The CDR3 is CASSSGVRNTEAFF. For the CDR3, the DNA is TGCGCCAGCAGCTCAGGGGTTCGCAACACTGAAGCTTTCTTT.

This clone was detected only once. The CDR3 region is CATSPFGEGRSSSYNEQFF. For the CDR3, the DNA is TGTGCCACCAGCCCCTTCGGGGAGGGCCGTAGCAGTTCCTACAATGAGCAGTTCTTC. The J gene is TRBJ2-1, the V gene TRBV15; 7 bases line up with TRBD2. The CDR3 spans 19 residues. In germline, CDR1 is LNHNV, CDR2 YYDKDF (reference sequence). The J segment lost 1 base and the V segment lost 5 bases, leaving 17 bases of the junction unmatched.

The rearrangement joins TRBV11-3 to TRBJ2-5, with D tentatively TRBD2 (6 bases). CDR1 is SGHNT, CDR2 YENEEA, per germline. V was shortened by 5 bases and J by 3 bases, with 16 bases between the two germline ends. The CDR3 length is 15 residues. Here the CDR3 reads CASSRSGTEKETQYF. DNA for the CDR3: TGTGCCAGCAGCCGGTCGGGGACTGAAAAAGAGACCCAGTACTTC.

This rearrangement joins TRBV27 to TRBJ2-7; TRBD1 might be the D (6 bases). This CDR3 region has 13 residues. V lost 2 bases and J lost 4, with 9 bases in between. Germline V gene lookup returns CDR1 MNHEY and CDR2 SMNVEV (reference sequence). The CDR3 loop reads CASSLGQPYEQYF. CDR3 in DNA: TGTGCCAGCAGTTTAGGACAGCCTTACGAGCAGTACTTC.

This chain joins TRBV10-3 and TRBJ2-3; 11 bases map to TRBD2. Germline V gives CDR1 ENHRY, CDR2 SYGVKD. The trim removed 6 bases at V and 2 bases at J, leaving 13 bases unmatched. The CDR3 is 18 residues long. Here the CDR3 reads CAISVATLAGGVTDTQYF. In nucleotides, the CDR3 is TGTGCCATCAGCGTCGCCACTTTAGCGGGAGGGGTCACAGATACGCAGTATTTT.

To note about this clone: An end of the junction differs from the germline gene, which may be a read error. This chain uses TRBV7-7 with TRBJ2-2; 7 nucleotides line up with TRBD1. The CDR3 length is 15 residues. Germline assignment: CDR1 SSHAT and CDR2 FNYEAQ (reference sequence). CDR3 sequence reads: CASSPGTDNTGELFF. The CDR3 DNA reads TGTGCTAGCAGCCCCGGGACAGACAACACCGGGGAGCTGTTTTTT.

This sequence joins TRBV6-5 and TRBJ2-7; 11 bases map to TRBD1. CDR1 is MNHEY, CDR2 SVGAGI, per germline. V shed 5 bases, J shed 4 bases, and the junction held 7 bases outside the gene matches. CDR3 size: 15 residues. CDR3 loop: CASSNPGQGVYEQYF. The CDR3, as DNA: TGTGCCAGCAGTAACCCGGGACAGGGGGTTTACGAGCAGTACTTC.

V and J are TRBV6-5 and TRBJ1-4; 10 nucleotides match TRBD1. The CDR3 is 15 residues long. Per the germline V gene, CDR1 is MNHEY and CDR2 is SVGAGI. With V trimmed by 7 bases and J by 8 bases, 10 bases remained unmatched. DNA for the CDR3: TGTGCCAGCAATACAGACAGGGGGCGAGGGGAAAAACTGTTTTTT. Translated, it gives CASNTDRGRGEKLFF.

This clone was picked up one time. The chain joins TRBV19 to TRBJ1-1, with 8 nucleotides matching TRBD1. The trim removed 7 bases at V and 3 bases at J, leaving 7 bases unmatched. Germline assignment: CDR1 LNHDA and CDR2 SQIVND (reference sequence). The CDR3 sequence is 14 residues long. As DNA, the CDR3 is TGTGCCAGTACCTCGGACAGGGACTACACTGAAGCTTTCTTT. It yields the protein CASTSDRDYTEAFF.

The chain combines TRBV28 with TRBJ2-7, with a possible D match to TRBD1 (6 bases). V gave up 5 bases and J gave up 0 bases, with 11 bases separating them. The CDR3 contains 14 residues. Germline V CDR1 and CDR2: MDHEN, SYDVKM. The CDR3 DNA reads TGTGCCAGCAGTCGCCAGGGGAGCTCCTACGAGCAGTACTTC. It is translated as CASSRQGSSYEQYF.

The chain uses TRBV28 and TRBJ1-4; the D is unclear. The germline V gene encodes CDR1 MDHEN and CDR2 SYDVKM. V shed 7 bases and J shed 4 bases, with 13 bases lying between them. The CDR3 has 14 amino acids. Written as DNA, the CDR3 is TGTGCCAGCATCTCCCCCGGTATTAATGAAAAACTGTTTTTT. This translates into CASISPGINEKLFF.

The rearrangement joins TRBV5-1 to TRBJ1-3; 7 nucleotides match TRBD1. Germline CDR1 SGHRS, CDR2 YFSETQ. The CDR3 is made up of 13 amino acids. J was trimmed by 4 bases and V by 4 bases; bases with no gene match: 2. CDR3 DNA sequence: TGCGCCAGCAGCGCAGGGGGGGGAAACACCATATATTTT. Protein product: CASSAGGGNTIYF.

This rearrangement joins TRBV6-6 to TRBJ2-7, with 8 bases identical to TRBD2. The CDR3 has 14 amino acids. CDR1 and CDR2 (germline): MNHNY, SVGAGI (reference sequence). Trimming took 4 bases from V and 0 from J; bases not matched to a gene: 2. The CDR3 protein is CASSSSGYSYEQYF. CDR3 DNA: TGTGCCAGCAGTTCTAGCGGGTACTCCTACGAGCAGTACTTC.

The chain uses TRBV14 and TRBJ2-2, with 7 bases lining up with TRBD1. The germline V gene has CDR1 SGHDN and CDR2 FVKESK. V lost 0 bases to trimming and J lost 5 bases; unmatched junction nucleotides: 9. The CDR3 consists of 17 residues. CDR3 amino acids: CASSQDRVARGTGELFF. In DNA, the CDR3 is TGTGCCAGCAGCCAAGATCGGGTAGCCAGGGGGACCGGGGAGCTGTTTTTT.

The CDR3 DNA reads as TGTGCCAGCAGCCAAGGGGCGGGGAGCGGGAGTGACATTCAGTACTTC. This encodes CASSQGAGSGSDIQYF. V gene TRBV4-2 combines with J gene TRBJ2-4; 8 positions agree with TRBD2. Looked up from germline, CDR1 is LGHNA and CDR2 is YNFKEQ. The junction had 10 bases not matched to a gene; V was cut back by 1 base and J by 8 bases. The CDR3 has 16 amino acids.

This sequence joins TRBV9 and TRBJ2-7; 14 bases are a match to TRBD2. Germline CDR1 reads SGDLS; CDR2 reads YYNGEE. CDR3 size: 16 residues. V gave up 4 bases and J gave up 7 bases; unmatched junction bases: 10. The CDR3 DNA is TGTGCCAGCAGCCCCGGGACTAGCGGGAGTCAATGGGAGCAGTACTTC. It translates to CASSPGTSGSQWEQYF.

In DNA, the CDR3 is TGCGCCAGCAGTGATGTGGCAGGGGGAACCGGGGAGCTGTTTTTT. Translation: CASSDVAGGTGELFF. The rearrangement joins TRBV10-1 to TRBJ2-2; 7 bases line up with TRBD1. The ends lost 3 bases at V and 5 bases at J; junction bases unmatched: 6. CDR1 WNHNN and CDR2 SYGVQD come from the germline V gene (reference sequence). The CDR3 consists of 15 residues.

The CDR3, as DNA: TGTGCCAGTAGTTCTCGGACAGGGAATGAAAAACTGTTTTTT. Translating gives CASSSRTGNEKLFF. The chain links TRBV19 to TRBJ1-4, with 8 bases matching TRBD1. The germline CDR1 and CDR2 sequences are LNHDA and SQIVND (reference sequence). The CDR3 runs 14 residues. The ends lost 5 bases at V and 5 bases at J; junction bases unmatched: 4.